The 21 T cell receptor beta chains in this list originate from one sample, sequenced in a study of a mutant IDH1 vaccine in newly diagnosed glioma. Time point here: week 23, last vaccination. The content of each vaccine dose was 300 ug of mutant IDH1 20-mer peptide, and topical imiquimod accompanied it. No antigen has been assigned to these receptors. The table came from immunoSEQ multiplex PCR; TCRdb's copy has only in-frame clones and leaves some out. The sample has just over 80,000 clones, over 75% seen once. The sequences come from PBMCs, collected from a glioma patient whose treatment included an IDH1 peptide vaccine. All receptors come from a man aged 25 to 40 with glioma. Some clones in this sample may be carry-over from other donors' samples.

The chain combines TRBV11-1 with TRBJ2-5; 8 bases align to TRBD1. This CDR3 has 16 residues. J gave up 1 base and V 3 bases, and 7 bases lay outside the gene matches. Looked up from germline, CDR1 is SGHAT and CDR2 is FQDESV (reference sequence). The CDR3 DNA sequence: TGTGCCAGCAGCTTGGGTATGGGGACAGGCCAAGAGACCCAGTACTTC. Protein product: CASSLGMGTGQETQYF.

This clone was seen just once. This chain joins TRBV7-2 and TRBJ1-2; TRBD1 might be the D (6 bases). Germline-derived CDR1 and CDR2 are SGHTA and FQGNSA. Trimming cost V 8 bases and J 6 bases, with 19 bases left between them. The CDR3 is 14 residues long. The CDR3 reads CASREMGGPHGYTF. The CDR3 region has the DNA TGTGCCAGCCGCGAAATGGGGGGGCCACATGGCTACACCTTC.

In its sample, this clone was seen a few times. The CDR3 loop reads CAYGQGNTEAFF. In nucleotides, the CDR3 is TGTGCCTACGGACAGGGGAACACTGAAGCTTTCTTT. The chain couples TRBV30 to TRBJ1-1; 8 nucleotides agree with TRBD1. The V gene's germline CDR1 is GTSNPN and CDR2 SVGIG (reference sequence). The CDR3 runs 12 residues. V lost 7 bases, J lost 1 base, and 2 bases stayed unmatched.

The chain has TRBV7-9 and TRBJ2-4, with D possibly matching TRBD1 (6 bases). V was clipped by 1 base and J by 0 bases, with 16 bases between them. The V gene's germline CDR1 is SEHNR and CDR2 FQNEAQ (reference sequence). This CDR3 is 18 amino acids long. The CDR3 sequence is CASSLGWTDLLAKNIQYF. In DNA form, the CDR3 reads TGTGCCAGCAGCTTAGGGTGGACAGATCTTTTAGCCAAAAACATTCAGTACTTC.

This chain links TRBV14 with TRBJ2-3; D gene ambiguous. There are 14 residues in the CDR3. V lost 0 bases and J lost 4, with 8 bases in between. Per germline, CDR1 SGHDN and CDR2 FVKESK. In DNA, the CDR3 is TGTGCCAGCAGCCAAGATCACTCCGCAGATACGCAGTATTTT. This translates into CASSQDHSADTQYF.

This sequence joins TRBV7-2 and TRBJ2-7, with 8 bases identical to TRBD1. Per germline, CDR1 SGHTA and CDR2 FQGNSA. The ends lost 0 bases at V and 3 bases at J; junction bases unmatched: 10. This CDR3 has 17 residues. Written as DNA, the CDR3 is TGTGCCAGCAGCTTAGCCTGGACCGGGACAGGTTACTACGAGCAGTACTTC. Its translation is CASSLAWTGTGYYEQYF.

The rearrangement joins TRBV2 to TRBJ1-1, with D maybe TRBD1 (6 bases). CDR3 length: 14 residues. Germline V gives CDR1 SNHLY, CDR2 FYNNEI. With 2 bases removed from V and 5 bases from J, the gap between germline ends came to 12 bases. The CDR3 coding sequence is TGTGCCAGCAGTGAAAACAGGGATAGTACTGAAGCTTTCTTT. The encoded protein is CASSENRDSTEAFF.

V is TRBV15 and J is TRBJ2-1; the D gene is possibly TRBD1 (5 bases). CDR3 length: 12 residues. Germline CDR1 is LNHNV and CDR2 is YYDKDF (reference sequence). Trimming pared 1 base from V and 15 bases from J, leaving 13 bases between. CDR3 sequence (DNA): TGTGCCACCAGCAGAGCGGTCTCTGGGGCGTTCTTC. The encoded protein is CATSRAVSGAFF.

The CDR3 spells CSVARGGGDTIYF. CDR3 in DNA: TGCAGCGTTGCCAGGGGCGGAGGAGACACCATATATTTT. This rearrangement joins TRBV29-1 to TRBJ1-3; perhaps TRBD1 as D (6 bases). The V and J ends lost 4 bases and 8 bases respectively, with 15 bases between them. CDR3 length equals 13 residues. In germline, CDR1 is SQVTM, CDR2 ANQGSEA.

The CDR3 region is CASRGRGAQGANEKLFF. The CDR3 DNA reads TGCGCCAGCAGAGGCAGGGGAGCCCAAGGGGCTAATGAAAAACTGTTTTTT. The V gene is TRBV10-1, the J gene TRBJ1-4; tentative D call: TRBD1 (6 bases). This CDR3 spans 17 amino acids. The germline V and J ends were trimmed by 6 bases and 3 bases, with 20 bases remaining between them. CDR1 and CDR2 from the germline V gene are WNHNN and SYGVQD (reference sequence).

The chain couples TRBV18 to TRBJ1-6; 8 positions agree with TRBD1. This CDR3 is built from 16 residues. The junction had 9 bases not matched to a gene; V was cut back by 3 bases and J by 8 bases. The germline CDR1 and CDR2 sequences are KGHSH and LQKENI. Here the CDR3 DNA reads TGTGCCAGCTCACCCTCGGACAGGGCCTTGGATTCACCCCTCCACTTT. The encoded protein is CASSPSDRALDSPLHF.

V usage is TRBV10-3 and J usage is TRBJ2-7, with D perhaps TRBD1 or TRBD2 (6 bases each). Germline lookup yields CDR1 ENHRY and CDR2 SYGVKD. V lost 6 bases, J lost 7 bases, and 13 bases lay in between. This CDR3 is 12 amino acids long. The CDR3 nucleotides are TGTGCCATCAGGGGGGGCCCTGGAGAGCAGTACTTC. Translated, it gives CAIRGGPGEQYF.

This chain connects TRBV6-5 to TRBJ2-7; perhaps TRBD1 as D (5 bases). The V end was cut by 4 bases, the J end by 2 bases, with 12 bases between. The CDR3 consists of 14 residues. Per germline, CDR1 MNHEY and CDR2 SVGAGI. This CDR3 reads CASSLLDRTYEQYF. The DNA of the CDR3 is TGTGCCAGCAGTTTGTTAGACAGAACCTACGAGCAGTACTTC.

The gene calls are TRBV11-2 and TRBJ2-7, with TRBD1 as a possible D gene (7 bases). V gave up 5 bases and J gave up 4 bases, with 18 bases separating them. The CDR3 sequence is 15 residues long. The germline gives CDR1 SGHAT, CDR2 FQNNGV. CDR3 sequence (DNA): TGTGCCAGCAGCACAGCAGGGGGGATCGGATACGAGCAGTACTTC. This codes for CASSTAGGIGYEQYF.

This chain links TRBV28 with TRBJ1-3; D is possibly TRBD1 (5 bases). The germline gives CDR1 MDHEN, CDR2 SYDVKM. The CDR3 has 16 residues. V lost 5 bases and J 0 bases, leaving 14 bases between the germline ends. CDR3: CASSLGTGHSGNTIYF. CDR3 DNA sequence: TGTGCCAGCAGTCTCGGGACGGGTCACTCTGGAAACACCATATATTTT.

This chain connects TRBV6-5 to TRBJ1-2; no clear D. The germline V gene has CDR1 MNHEY and CDR2 SVGAGI. This CDR3 has 15 residues. Trimming shortened V by 2 bases and J by 1 base, and 11 bases separated the two germline ends. CDR3 loop: CASSYGRTYNYGYTF. In DNA form, the CDR3 reads TGTGCCAGCAGTTACGGACGGACCTATAACTATGGCTACACCTTC.

The chain joins TRBV30 to TRBJ2-7; TRBD1 is a possible D gene (6 bases). V lost 1 base to trimming and J lost 2 bases, with 9 bases between them. This CDR3 is built from 13 residues. The germline V gene encodes CDR1 GTSNPN and CDR2 SVGIG (reference sequence). CDR3 coding DNA: TGTGCCTGGAGTGGGGACACTCCCTACGAGCAGTACTTC. Translation gives CAWSGDTPYEQYF.

Here the CDR3 DNA reads TGCGCCAGCATCAGAGGCGGGGATGGCACTGAAGCTTTCTTT. Protein sequence: CASIRGGDGTEAFF. This chain joins TRBV5-1 and TRBJ1-1; the D is unclear. Germline CDR1 SGHRS, CDR2 YFSETQ. With 6 bases removed from V and 4 bases from J, the gap between germline ends came to 16 bases. The CDR3 has 14 residues. The full variable domain, completed using reference TRBV5-1 and TRBJ1-1, is KAGVTQTPRYLIKTRGQQVTLSCSPISGHRSVSWYQQTPGQGLQFLFEYFSETQRNKGNFPGRFSGRQFSNSRSEMNVSTLELGDSALYLCASIRGGDGTEAFFGQGTRLTVV.

This clone was seen more than once but under ten times. This rearrangement joins TRBV18 to TRBJ1-4; D might be TRBD1 (6 bases). The germline V gene has CDR1 KGHSH and CDR2 LQKENI. Between the trimmed V and J ends, which lost 3 bases and 15 bases, there was a span of 14 bases. The CDR3 sequence is 12 residues long. CDR3 region: CASSPLGGTMFF. In nucleotides, the CDR3 is TGTGCCAGCTCACCGCTAGGAGGGACAATGTTTTTT.

The rearrangement uses TRBV28 and TRBJ1-1; 8 positions agree with TRBD1. CDR1 and CDR2 (germline): MDHEN, SYDVKM. The CDR3 is 16 residues long. V lost 3 bases and J lost 4; bases outside the gene matches: 10. CDR3 in amino acids: CASSFPGQGGTTEAFF. DNA of the CDR3: TGTGCCAGCAGTTTCCCTGGACAGGGAGGGACCACTGAAGCTTTCTTT.

This clone was counted many times. J is TRBJ2-1 and V is TRBV2; TRBD1 aligns across 9 bases. The germline gives CDR1 SNHLY, CDR2 FYNNEI. J lost 6 bases, V lost 8 bases, and 8 bases had no gene match. The CDR3 is 14 residues long. CDR3 bases: TGTGCCAGCTACCGGGACAGGGACCTCAATGAGCAGTTCTTC. Its translation is CASYRDRDLNEQFF.